This T cell receptor (beta chain) derives from a study of T-cell reconstitution after alpha-beta-depleted transplantation in children. Broader study findings: The origin of alpha-beta T cells about two months after transplant was reportedly several hundred expanded graft clones. Some patients' high day-60 TCRbeta diversity was attributed to recipient cells surviving conditioning. By one year post-transplant, T-cell counts and diversity largely arose from T cells that were newly produced.

Notes on this clonotype: Its specificity is unknown.

Germline V gene lookup returns CDR1 SGDLS and CDR2 YYNGEE. There are 13 residues in the CDR3. Trimming took off 4 bases at V and 0 bases at J, with 7 bases between the two ends. During its preparation, the TCRbeta library received unique molecular identifiers. TCRdb reprocessed the PCR reads with MiXCR, giving one entry per CDR3 protein. The sample yields about 300,000 distinct CDR3 sequences, nearly 8% seen once. The TCR was taken from a female patient aged 2 to 10 who had a stem cell transplant for Fanconi anemia, so the T cells may come from the graft donor. This specimen was peripheral blood, taken 360 days after TCRalphabeta/CD19-depleted stem cell transplant. This rearrangement joins TRBV9 to TRBJ1-1; D ambiguous. The DNA for the CDR3 is TGTGCCAGCAGCCCCTATATGAACACTGAAGCTTTCTTT. Translating gives CASSPYMNTEAFF.